The T cell receptor beta chain described here comes from a study of identical twins. Points from the study as a whole: Out-of-frame alpha sequences that twins shared showed excess low generation probability.

The CDR3 length is 15 residues. V was clipped by 1 base and J by 9 bases, with 17 bases between them. Germline V gene data show CDR1 as SGHDT and CDR2 as YYEEEE. Of note for this clonotype: The antigen remains unidentified.

One entry per CDR3 protein results from TCRdb running MiXCR on the 5' RACE reads. The sample gives around 500,000 distinct CDR3 sequences, over 12% of which show up once; around 0.48% is in the top ten. These sequences were also reported in another study, on yellow fever vaccine responses in identical twins.

The chain links TRBV5-6 to TRBJ2-1, with D possibly being TRBD2 (7 bases). The sample consisted of CD4+ T cells sorted from blood. The sequence came from a woman aged 18-29 years in good health. The CDR3 here is CASSLSGGPVPEQFF. Written as DNA, the CDR3 is TGTGCCAGCAGCTTGTCCGGGGGGCCGGTACCTGAGCAGTTCTTC.